A selection of T cell receptor beta chains follows, all from one sample in a study of vaccination and CD4 T cells after COVID-19. Their antigens are not known. MiXCR, run by TCRdb on the PCR reads, gives a single entry per CDR3 protein. The table shows about 20,000 distinct CDR3 sequences, with over 35% occurring only once. Specimen: CD4+ T cells from blood, cultured in vitro, collected before SARS-CoV-2 vaccination. All receptors come from a human donor who received a COVID-19 vaccine. Each CDR3 is given with its conserved first and last residue. Fields, in order: clone size, V gene, J gene, CDR3 length, D gene, CDR3 protein, CDR3 DNA. A D gene is named only where the DNA matches it firmly. Not all rows give a size; the values are once, few, many and, for expanded clones, a class.

clone_size: -; v_call: TRBV19; j_call: TRBJ2-2; cdr3_length: 13; d_call: -; cdr3_aa: CASSIQGYGELFF; cdr3_nt: TGTGCCAGTAGTATACAGGGTTACGGGGAGCTGTTTTTT
clone_size: -; v_call: TRBV12-3/TRBV12-4; j_call: TRBJ1-1; cdr3_length: 12; d_call: -; cdr3_aa: CASRGPNTEAFF; cdr3_nt: TGTGCCAGCCGGGGGCCGAACACTGAAGCTTTCTTT
clone_size: few; v_call: TRBV19; j_call: TRBJ1-1; cdr3_length: 13; d_call: -; cdr3_aa: CASSISRGGLAFF; cdr3_nt: TGTGCCAGTAGTATATCACGGGGGGGTTTGGCTTTCTTT
clone_size: -; v_call: TRBV12-3/TRBV12-4; j_call: TRBJ2-2; cdr3_length: 12; d_call: -; cdr3_aa: CASSTYSGELFF; cdr3_nt: TGTGCCAGCAGTACATACTCCGGGGAGCTGTTTTTT
clone_size: few; v_call: TRBV20-1; j_call: TRBJ2-2; cdr3_length: 12; d_call: -; cdr3_aa: CSARDGGGELFF; cdr3_nt: TGCAGTGCTAGAGATGGCGGGGGGGAGCTGTTTTTT
clone_size: -; v_call: TRBV12-3/TRBV12-4; j_call: TRBJ2-5; cdr3_length: 13; d_call: -; cdr3_aa: CASSPLAGETQYF; cdr3_nt: TGTGCCAGCAGTCCCCTAGCTGGTGAGACCCAGTACTTC
clone_size: -; v_call: TRBV9; j_call: TRBJ1-5; cdr3_length: 16; d_call: -; cdr3_aa: CASSVGTGGQGQPQHF; cdr3_nt: TGTGCCAGCAGCGTAGGTACCGGGGGGCAAGGTCAGCCCCAGCATTTT
clone_size: -; v_call: TRBV5-4; j_call: TRBJ2-2; cdr3_length: 14; d_call: -; cdr3_aa: CASSLAGYTGELFF; cdr3_nt: TGTGCCAGCAGCTTGGCGGGGTACACCGGGGAGCTGTTTTTT
clone_size: once; v_call: TRBV2; j_call: TRBJ2-3; cdr3_length: 11; d_call: -; cdr3_aa: CASFGTDTQYF; cdr3_nt: TGTGCCAGCTTCGGCACAGATACGCAGTATTTT
clone_size: -; v_call: TRBV10-1; j_call: TRBJ2-1; cdr3_length: 12; d_call: -; cdr3_aa: CASSEGYTEQFF; cdr3_nt: TGCGCCAGCAGTGAAGGGTATACTGAGCAGTTCTTC
clone_size: -; v_call: TRBV6-1; j_call: TRBJ1-6; cdr3_length: 15; d_call: -; cdr3_aa: CASSGPGARNSPLHF; cdr3_nt: TGTGCCAGCAGTGGACCCGGGGCGAGGAATTCACCCCTCCACTTT
clone_size: -; v_call: TRBV28; j_call: TRBJ2-7; cdr3_length: 14; d_call: -; cdr3_aa: CASSWGEPAGEQYF; cdr3_nt: TGTGCCAGCAGTTGGGGGGAGCCTGCCGGCGAGCAGTACTTC
clone_size: -; v_call: TRBV5-1; j_call: TRBJ2-7; cdr3_length: 14; d_call: -; cdr3_aa: CASSLGPPVREQYF; cdr3_nt: TGCGCCAGCAGCTTGGGACCACCGGTGCGGGAGCAGTACTTC
clone_size: -; v_call: TRBV6-1; j_call: TRBJ1-5; cdr3_length: 14; d_call: -; cdr3_aa: CASSSRGSGRPQHF; cdr3_nt: TGTGCCAGCAGCTCCCGGGGGTCCGGGAGGCCCCAGCATTTT
clone_size: medium-sized; v_call: TRBV2; j_call: TRBJ1-5; cdr3_length: 13; d_call: -; cdr3_aa: CASSLYSNQPQHF; cdr3_nt: TGTGCCAGCAGCCTCTATAGCAATCAGCCCCAGCATTTT
clone_size: -; v_call: TRBV10-3; j_call: TRBJ2-2; cdr3_length: 14; d_call: -; cdr3_aa: CAIKGVKGTGELFF; cdr3_nt: TGTGCCATCAAGGGGGTTAAGGGCACCGGGGAGCTGTTTTTT
clone_size: -; v_call: TRBV9; j_call: TRBJ2-2; cdr3_length: 16; d_call: TRBD2; cdr3_aa: CASSVASGGATGELFF; cdr3_nt: TGTGCCAGCAGCGTAGCTAGCGGGGGGGCCACCGGGGAGCTGTTTTTT
clone_size: -; v_call: TRBV7-9; j_call: TRBJ2-7; cdr3_length: 15; d_call: TRBD2; cdr3_aa: CASSFPAGGSYEQYF; cdr3_nt: TGTGCCAGCAGCTTCCCAGCGGGGGGCTCCTACGAGCAGTACTTC
clone_size: -; v_call: TRBV24-1; j_call: TRBJ1-3; cdr3_length: 15; d_call: TRBD1; cdr3_aa: CATSDGTGRGNTIYF; cdr3_nt: TGTGCCACCAGTGATGGGACAGGGCGCGGAAACACCATATATTTT
clone_size: -; v_call: TRBV25-1; j_call: TRBJ1-1; cdr3_length: 15; d_call: -; cdr3_aa: CASSEYSAGVGEAFF; cdr3_nt: TGTGCCAGCAGTGAATACTCGGCAGGGGTCGGGGAAGCTTTCTTT
clone_size: -; v_call: TRBV5-1; j_call: TRBJ2-3; cdr3_length: 17; d_call: TRBD2; cdr3_aa: CASSLWASGGSTDTQYF; cdr3_nt: TGCGCCAGCAGCCTGTGGGCTAGCGGGGGTAGCACAGATACGCAGTATTTT
clone_size: few; v_call: TRBV7-2; j_call: TRBJ2-3; cdr3_length: 17; d_call: TRBD2; cdr3_aa: CASSSPEGLAGDRTQYF; cdr3_nt: TGTGCCAGCAGCTCGCCCGAGGGACTAGCGGGGGATCGAACGCAGTATTTT
clone_size: few; v_call: TRBV30; j_call: TRBJ1-1; cdr3_length: 15; d_call: -; cdr3_aa: CAWSAQKGQNTEAFF; cdr3_nt: TGTGCCTGGAGTGCCCAGAAAGGACAGAACACTGAAGCTTTCTTT
clone_size: -; v_call: TRBV19; j_call: TRBJ1-1; cdr3_length: 16; d_call: -; cdr3_aa: CASSMASGRTNTEAFF; cdr3_nt: TGTGCCAGTAGTATGGCCTCGGGGAGGACCAACACTGAAGCTTTCTTT
clone_size: few; v_call: TRBV30; j_call: TRBJ1-5; cdr3_length: 14; d_call: -; cdr3_aa: CAWSVDRNGQPQHF; cdr3_nt: TGTGCCTGGAGTGTAGACAGGAACGGTCAGCCCCAGCATTTT
clone_size: few; v_call: TRBV19; j_call: TRBJ1-4; cdr3_length: 14; d_call: TRBD1; cdr3_aa: CASSLGQGLGKLFF; cdr3_nt: TGTGCCAGTAGTCTGGGACAGGGGTTGGGAAAACTGTTTTTT
clone_size: few; v_call: TRBV19; j_call: TRBJ2-7; cdr3_length: 14; d_call: -; cdr3_aa: CASSINLRRYEQYF; cdr3_nt: TGTGCCAGTAGTATAAACCTCAGGAGGTACGAGCAGTACTTC
clone_size: -; v_call: TRBV20-1; j_call: TRBJ2-3; cdr3_length: 14; d_call: -; cdr3_aa: CSAQSGRRTDTQYF; cdr3_nt: TGCAGTGCTCAGAGCGGGCGGAGAACAGATACGCAGTATTTT
clone_size: -; v_call: TRBV7-8; j_call: TRBJ1-6; cdr3_length: 18; d_call: TRBD1; cdr3_aa: CASSFYRGPSSYNSPLHF; cdr3_nt: TGTGCCAGCAGCTTCTACAGGGGGCCTAGCTCCTATAATTCACCCCTCCACTTT